Presented here are 14 T cell receptor beta chains from one specimen sequenced in a study of metastatic and nonmetastatic thyroid tumors. Thyroid surgery was performed in patients who had received no treatment beforehand. Using MiXCR, TCRdb re-called clones from the PCR reads. Of more than 90,000 clones in the sample, about 12% were seen once. Sequenced input: blood. The receptor set was obtained from a female donor with papillary thyroid cancer or a benign thyroid nodule (not recorded which). Some clones in this sample may be carry-over from other donors' samples.

This clone appeared many times. DNA of the CDR3: TGTGCCAGCAGCTCGACCGGACAGGGGGGAGAGACCCAGTACTTC. Amino acid sequence: CASSSTGQGGETQYF. The J gene is TRBJ2-5, the V gene TRBV5-4; 10 bases agree with TRBD1. The germline V gene encodes CDR1 SGHNT and CDR2 YYREEE (reference sequence). The J segment lost 4 bases and the V segment lost 3 bases, leaving 6 bases of the junction unmatched. The length of the CDR3 is 15 residues.

The V and J genes are TRBV12-3 or TRBV12-4 and TRBJ2-7; D is ambiguous. CDR3 size: 14 residues. The V end was cut by 3 bases, the J end by 2 bases, with 11 bases between. In DNA form, the CDR3 reads TGTGCCAGCAGTTTCGGAAGTCCACCCTACGAGCAGTACTTC. Translated: CASSFGSPPYEQYF.

This clone was seen more than once but under ten times. This may be a read error, as it is one base from a much larger clone. This sequence joins TRBV20-1 and TRBJ2-1, with D tentatively TRBD2 (6 bases). V gave up 2 bases and J gave up 7 bases, with 18 bases separating them. Germline values: CDR1 DFQATT, CDR2 SNEGSKA (reference sequence). The CDR3 covers 15 residues. CDR3 DNA sequence: TGCAGTGCTAGACTTTTATCGGGAGTAGGGAATGAGCAGTTCTTC. Amino acid sequence: CSARLLSGVGNEQFF.

This clone has only a few counts. A much larger clone sits a single nucleotide away, making a read error possible. The rearrangement links TRBV11-2 to TRBJ2-1, with D maybe TRBD1 (6 bases). Trimming left V 7 bases short and J 4 bases short, with 17 bases between. The CDR3 is 15 residues long. Germline CDR1 reads SGHAT; CDR2 reads FQNNGV. This chain's CDR3 is CASMQVGQLYNEQFF. The DNA of the CDR3 is TGTGCCAGCATGCAAGTGGGACAACTATACAATGAGCAGTTCTTC.

The V call is TRBV5-1, the J call TRBJ2-5, with 10 bases lining up with TRBD1. Germline-derived CDR1 and CDR2 are SGHRS and YFSETQ. V shed 4 bases and J 2 bases; nucleotides not matched to a gene: 5. The CDR3 sequence is 15 residues long. CDR3 loop: CASSLRTGGQETQYF. In DNA, the CDR3 is TGCGCCAGCAGCCTACGGACAGGGGGACAAGAGACCCAGTACTTC.

There are many counts of this clone. The V call is TRBV15, the J call TRBJ2-1; D is possibly TRBD2 (5 bases). V dropped 4 bases and J dropped 6 bases, with 19 bases sitting between them. The CDR3 spans 16 residues. In germline, CDR1 is LNHNV, CDR2 YYDKDF (reference sequence). The DNA of the CDR3 is TGTGCCACCAGCACCGAACACATGGGAGTGAGCAATGAGCAGTTCTTC. This sequence encodes CATSTEHMGVSNEQFF.

This clone was observed at least ten times. The chain uses TRBV20-1 and TRBJ2-3; D remains unclear. Looked up from germline, CDR1 is DFQATT and CDR2 is SNEGSKA (reference sequence). CDR3 length: 12 residues. V was clipped by 0 bases and J by 9 bases, with 10 bases between them. CDR3 bases: TGCAGTGCTAGAGATCCCGGACCGACGCAGTATTTT. Residues: CSARDPGPTQYF.

This clone has a count of ten or more. The chain carries TRBV10-3 and TRBJ1-1; tentative D call: TRBD1 (6 bases). The CDR3 runs to 15 residues. Trimming took 5 bases from V and 8 from J, leaving 21 bases between them. Germline V gene sequence: CDR1 ENHRY, CDR2 SYGVKD. CDR3 loop: CAISLGGGGDLEAFF. The CDR3 bases are TGTGCCATCAGTTTGGGTGGAGGGGGAGACCTCGAAGCTTTCTTT.

Ten or more counts support this clone. A read error may produce the germline difference seen at one junction end. The sample holds other DNA sequences that translate to the same CDR3. The CDR3 DNA is TGTGCCAGCAGTTTAGGGGTTAGCACAGATATGCAGTATTTT. It is translated as CASSLGVSTDMQYF. The V call is TRBV27, the J call TRBJ2-3, with D hard to call. The CDR3 consists of 14 residues. Per the germline V gene, CDR1 is MNHEY and CDR2 is SMNVEV (reference sequence).

This clone was seen repeatedly, ten times or more. The V gene is TRBV11-1, the J gene TRBJ2-7; the match to TRBD2 covers 14 bases. This CDR3 has 17 amino acids. J lost 5 bases, V lost 1 base, and 7 bases had no gene match. Germline V gene data show CDR1 as SGHAT and CDR2 as FQDESV (reference sequence). Here the CDR3 reads CASSLVGAGLAGDEQYF. The CDR3 DNA is TGTGCCAGCAGCTTAGTGGGGGCGGGACTAGCGGGAGACGAGCAGTACTTC.

This rearrangement joins TRBV6-2 or TRBV6-3 to TRBJ1-3; D gene uncertain. The CDR3 has 19 residues. Trimming cost V 2 bases and J 0 bases, with 20 bases left between them. Looked up from germline, CDR1 is MNHEY and CDR2 is SVGEGT. The CDR3 is CASSYPPTGSVNSGNTIYF. CDR3 sequence (DNA): TGTGCCAGCAGTTACCCACCTACGGGCAGTGTGAACTCTGGAAACACCATATATTTT.

This clone has ten or more counts. The V gene is TRBV20-1, the J gene TRBJ2-4, with D uncertain. V gave up 6 bases and J gave up 3 bases, with 12 bases separating them. The V gene's germline CDR1 is DFQATT and CDR2 SNEGSKA (reference sequence). This CDR3 contains 13 residues. CDR3 amino acids: CSATGGGKNIQYF. CDR3 in DNA: TGCAGTGCAACGGGCGGTGGCAAAAACATTCAGTACTTC.

This clone has ten or more counts. The chain combines TRBV7-2 with TRBJ2-7; 8 bases map to TRBD1. Germline assignment: CDR1 SGHTA and CDR2 FQGNSA. The CDR3 loop spans 15 amino acids. The V gene end was trimmed by 5 bases and the J gene end by 0 bases; junction bases not matched to a gene: 6. The CDR3 reads CASSTRDRNSYEQYF. CDR3 in DNA: TGTGCCAGCAGCACCCGGGACAGGAACTCCTACGAGCAGTACTTC.

This clone came up many times. The chain employs TRBV20-1 and TRBJ1-2; perhaps TRBD1 as D (5 bases). Germline V lookup: CDR1 DFQATT, CDR2 SNEGSKA (reference sequence). This CDR3 has 9 amino acids. Between the trimmed V and J ends, which lost 7 bases and 14 bases, there was a span of 14 bases. CDR3 in amino acids: CSVGGKKTF. The CDR3 region has the DNA TGCAGTGTGGGGGGGAAGAAGACCTTC.